A selection of T cell receptor beta chains follows, all from one sample in a study of T-cell reconstitution after alpha-beta-depleted transplantation in children. TCRdb reanalysed the PCR reads using MiXCR and keeps one entry per CDR3 protein. The repertoire holds hundreds of thousands of distinct CDR3 sequences, with about a sixth as singletons. Sequencing used PBMCs from the stem cell graft donor, obtained from the stem cell graft. The receptors derive from a human donor who donated a stem cell graft to a child with acute lymphoblastic leukemia. The CDR3 runs from the conserved cysteine through the conserved F or W. The D gene is left open where the match is weak. Clone sizes are given selectively: once, few, many, or a class where the clone is expanded.

j_gene	abundance	v_gene	d_gene	CDR3nt	CDR3aa
TRBJ2-7	.	TRBV20-1	.	TGCAGTGCTAGAGATAGGGACTCCGGAGACTACGAGCAGTACTTC	CSARDRDSGDYEQYF
TRBJ2-4	.	TRBV12-3/TRBV12-4	TRBD1	TGTGCCAGCACCTTGACAGGGCCGAACATTCAGTACTTC	CASTLTGPNIQYF
TRBJ1-2	.	TRBV5-1	TRBD1	TGCGCCAGCAGCTTGGCCTCCTCCCGACAGGGGGCCGGTGGCTACACCTTC	CASSLASSRQGAGGYTF
TRBJ2-2	.	TRBV20-1	.	TGCAGTGCTAGAGAAAAGGTCGGCTACACCGGGGAGCTGTTTTTT	CSAREKVGYTGELFF
TRBJ1-5	.	TRBV20-1	.	TGCAGTGCTAGAGTCGCGCGGAGGGGGGACAATCAGCCCCAGCATTTT	CSARVARRGDNQPQHF
TRBJ2-1	few	TRBV7-3	TRBD2	TGTGCCAGCAGCTTAGCTAGCGGGACGAACAATGAGCAGTTCTTC	CASSLASGTNNEQFF
TRBJ1-2	.	TRBV25-1	.	TGTGCCAGCAGTGAATACCGATTTCGCTATGGCTACACCTTC	CASSEYRFRYGYTF
TRBJ1-2	.	TRBV28	TRBD1	TGTGCCAGCAGCCACAGGGGACAGAACTATGGCTACACCTTC	CASSHRGQNYGYTF
TRBJ2-7	.	TRBV20-1	.	TGCAGTGCTAGAGGCGTCAACGAGCAGTACTTC	CSARGVNEQYF
TRBJ2-1	few	TRBV9	.	TGTGCCAGCAGCCAGACGGGGCCCCAGTGGGCTGAGCAGTTCTTC	CASSQTGPQWAEQFF
TRBJ2-7	many	TRBV9	.	TGTGCCAGCAGCAAAAACAGGGATAAGAGCTCCTACGAGCAGTACTTC	CASSKNRDKSSYEQYF
TRBJ2-7	.	TRBV5-5	TRBD1	TGTGCCAGCAGCTTGACCCGGGACAGGGCCCACGAGCAGTACTTC	CASSLTRDRAHEQYF
TRBJ2-1	.	TRBV13	.	TGTGCCAGCAGCTTAAGGGAGACAGGCGGTCTGTGGTACAATGAGCAGTTCTTC	CASSLRETGGLWYNEQFF
TRBJ1-5	.	TRBV20-1	.	TGCAGTGCTAGCCCCAGGGTTCAGCCCCAGCATTTT	CSASPRVQPQHF
TRBJ2-1	.	TRBV19	TRBD2	TGTGCCAGTAGTCACGCAGAGGGACTAGAGCAGTTCTTC	CASSHAEGLEQFF